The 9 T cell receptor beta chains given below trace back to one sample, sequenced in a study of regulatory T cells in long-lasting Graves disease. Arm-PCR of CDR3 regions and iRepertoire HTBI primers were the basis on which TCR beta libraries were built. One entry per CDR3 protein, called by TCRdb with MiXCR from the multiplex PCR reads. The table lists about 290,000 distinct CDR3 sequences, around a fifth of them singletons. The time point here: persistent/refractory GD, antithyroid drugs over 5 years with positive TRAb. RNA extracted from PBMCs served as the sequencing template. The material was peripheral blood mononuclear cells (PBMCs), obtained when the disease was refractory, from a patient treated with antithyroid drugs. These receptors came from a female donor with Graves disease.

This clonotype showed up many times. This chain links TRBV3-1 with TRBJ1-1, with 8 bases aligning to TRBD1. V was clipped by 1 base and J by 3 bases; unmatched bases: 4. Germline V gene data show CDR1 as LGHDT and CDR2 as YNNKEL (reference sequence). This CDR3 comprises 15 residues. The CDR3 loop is CASSQVTGADTEAFF. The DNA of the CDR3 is TGTGCCAGCAGCCAAGTGACAGGGGCTGACACTGAAGCTTTCTTT.

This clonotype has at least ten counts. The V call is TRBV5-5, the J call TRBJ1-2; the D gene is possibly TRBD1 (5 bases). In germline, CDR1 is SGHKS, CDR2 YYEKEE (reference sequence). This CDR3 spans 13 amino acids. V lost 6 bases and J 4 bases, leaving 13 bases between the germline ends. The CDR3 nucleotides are TGTGCCAGCAACCGTCGGGGCGTCTATGGCTACACCTTC. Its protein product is CASNRRGVYGYTF.

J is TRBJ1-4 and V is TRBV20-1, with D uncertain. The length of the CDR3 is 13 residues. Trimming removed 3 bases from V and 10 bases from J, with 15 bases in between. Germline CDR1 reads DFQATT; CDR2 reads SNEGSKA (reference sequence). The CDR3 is CSASTLQGGKLFF. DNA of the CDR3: TGCAGTGCTAGTACATTACAAGGAGGAAAACTGTTTTTT.

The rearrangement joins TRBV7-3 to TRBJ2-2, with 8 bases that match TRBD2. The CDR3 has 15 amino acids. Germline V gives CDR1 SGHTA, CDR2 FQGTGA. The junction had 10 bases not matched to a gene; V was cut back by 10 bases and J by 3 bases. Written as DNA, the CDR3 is TGTGCCACGAGGGAAAGTAGCGGGGACACCGGGGAGCTGTTTTTT. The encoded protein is CATRESSGDTGELFF.

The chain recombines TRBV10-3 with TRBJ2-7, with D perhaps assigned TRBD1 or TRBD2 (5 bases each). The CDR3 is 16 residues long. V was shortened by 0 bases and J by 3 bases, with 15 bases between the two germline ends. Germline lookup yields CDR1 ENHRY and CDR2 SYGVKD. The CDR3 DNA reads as TGTGCCATCAGTGAGTCGCCCCGGGGCCCCGACTACGAGCAGTACTTC. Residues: CAISESPRGPDYEQYF.

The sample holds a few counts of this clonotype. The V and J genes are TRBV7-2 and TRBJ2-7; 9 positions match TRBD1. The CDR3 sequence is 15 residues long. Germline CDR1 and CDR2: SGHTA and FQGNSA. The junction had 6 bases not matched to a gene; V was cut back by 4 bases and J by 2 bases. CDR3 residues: CASSSPRDRAYEQYF. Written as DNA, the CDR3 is TGTGCCAGCAGCTCCCCCCGGGACAGGGCCTACGAGCAGTACTTC.

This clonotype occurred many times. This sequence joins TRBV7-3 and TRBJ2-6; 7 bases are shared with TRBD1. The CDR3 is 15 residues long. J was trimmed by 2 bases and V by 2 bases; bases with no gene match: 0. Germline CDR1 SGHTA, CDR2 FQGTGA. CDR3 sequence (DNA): TGTGCCAGCAGCTTAGGGACAGCTGGGGCCAACGTCCTGACTTTC. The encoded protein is CASSLGTAGANVLTF.

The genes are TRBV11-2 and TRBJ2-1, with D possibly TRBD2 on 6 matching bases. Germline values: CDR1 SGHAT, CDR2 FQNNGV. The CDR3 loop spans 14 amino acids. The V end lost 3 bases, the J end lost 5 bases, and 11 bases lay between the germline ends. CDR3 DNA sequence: TGTGCCAGCAGCTTGGGGACTTCCCACAATGAGCAGTTCTTC. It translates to CASSLGTSHNEQFF.

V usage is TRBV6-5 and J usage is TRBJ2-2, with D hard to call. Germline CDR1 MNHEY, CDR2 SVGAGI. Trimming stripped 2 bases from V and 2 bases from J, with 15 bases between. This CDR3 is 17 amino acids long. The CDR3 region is CASSYDPGWINTGELFF. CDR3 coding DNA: TGTGCCAGCAGTTACGACCCAGGCTGGATTAACACCGGGGAGCTGTTTTTT.